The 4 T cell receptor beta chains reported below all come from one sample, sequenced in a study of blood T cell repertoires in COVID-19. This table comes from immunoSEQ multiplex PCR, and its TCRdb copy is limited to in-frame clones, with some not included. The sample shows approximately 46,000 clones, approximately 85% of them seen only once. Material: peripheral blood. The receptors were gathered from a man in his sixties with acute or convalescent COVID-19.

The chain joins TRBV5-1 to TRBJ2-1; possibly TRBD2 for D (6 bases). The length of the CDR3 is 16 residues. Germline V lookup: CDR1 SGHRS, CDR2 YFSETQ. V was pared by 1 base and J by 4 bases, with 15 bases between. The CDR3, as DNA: TGCGCCAGCAGCTTGCAGGGAGGCTCTGTATACAATGAGCAGTTCTTC. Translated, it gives CASSLQGGSVYNEQFF.

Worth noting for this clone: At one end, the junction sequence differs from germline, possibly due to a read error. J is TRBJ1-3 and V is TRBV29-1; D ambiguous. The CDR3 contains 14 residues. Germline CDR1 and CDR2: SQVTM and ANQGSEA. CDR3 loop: CGVEGTSSGNTIYF. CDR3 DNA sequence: TGTGGGGTTGAGGGAACGAGCTCTGGAAACACCATATATTTT. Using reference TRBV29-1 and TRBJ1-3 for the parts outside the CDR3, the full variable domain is SAVISQKPSRDICQRGTSLTIQCQVDSQVTMMFWYRQQPGQSLTLIATANQGSEATYESGFVIDKFPISRPNLTFSTLTVSNMSPEDSSIYLCGVEGTSSGNTIYFGEGSWLTVV.

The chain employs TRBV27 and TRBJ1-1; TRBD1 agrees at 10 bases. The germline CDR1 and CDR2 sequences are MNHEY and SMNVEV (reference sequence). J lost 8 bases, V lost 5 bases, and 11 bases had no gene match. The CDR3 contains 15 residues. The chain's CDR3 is CASSPYRDRGTEAFF. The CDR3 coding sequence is TGTGCCAGCAGTCCGTACCGGGACAGGGGTACGGAAGCTTTCTTT.

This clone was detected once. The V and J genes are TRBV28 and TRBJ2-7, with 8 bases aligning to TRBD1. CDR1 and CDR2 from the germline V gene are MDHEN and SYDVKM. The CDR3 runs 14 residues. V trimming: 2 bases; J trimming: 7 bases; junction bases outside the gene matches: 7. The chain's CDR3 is CASSLGDRMGEQYF. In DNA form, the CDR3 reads TGTGCCAGCAGTTTAGGGGACAGGATGGGGGAGCAGTACTTC. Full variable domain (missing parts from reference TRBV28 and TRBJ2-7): DVKVTQSSRYLVKRTGEKVFLECVQDMDHENMFWYRQDPGLGLRLIYFSYDVKMKEKGDIPEGYSVSREKKERFSLILESASTNQTSMYLCASSLGDRMGEQYFGPGTRLTVT.